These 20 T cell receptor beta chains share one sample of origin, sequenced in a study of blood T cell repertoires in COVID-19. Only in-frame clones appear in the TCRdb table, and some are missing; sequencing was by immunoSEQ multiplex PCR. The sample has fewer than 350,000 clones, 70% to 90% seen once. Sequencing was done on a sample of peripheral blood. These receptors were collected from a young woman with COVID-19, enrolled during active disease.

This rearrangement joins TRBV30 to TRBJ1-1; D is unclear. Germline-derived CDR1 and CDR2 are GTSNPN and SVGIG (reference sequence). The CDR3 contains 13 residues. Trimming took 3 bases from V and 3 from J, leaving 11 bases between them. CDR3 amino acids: CAWRPSGYTEAFF. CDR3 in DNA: TGTGCCTGGAGGCCCTCCGGGTACACTGAAGCTTTCTTT.

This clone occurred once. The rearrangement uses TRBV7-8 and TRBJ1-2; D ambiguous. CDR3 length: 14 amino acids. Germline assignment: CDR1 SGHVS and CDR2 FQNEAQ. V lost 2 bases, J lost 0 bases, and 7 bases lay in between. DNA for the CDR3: TGTGCCAGCAGCTTACGTAGCGCTAACTATGGCTACACCTTC. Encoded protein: CASSLRSANYGYTF. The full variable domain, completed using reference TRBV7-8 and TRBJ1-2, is GAGVSQSPRYKVAKRGQDVALRCDPISGHVSLFWYQQALGQGPEFLTYFQNEAQLDKSGLPSDRFFAERPEGSVSTLKIQRTQQEDSAVYLCASSLRSANYGYTFGSGTRLTVV.

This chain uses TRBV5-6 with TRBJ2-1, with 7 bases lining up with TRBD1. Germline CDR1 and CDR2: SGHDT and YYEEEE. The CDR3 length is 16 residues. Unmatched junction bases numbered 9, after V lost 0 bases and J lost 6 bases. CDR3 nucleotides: TGTGCCAGCAGCTTGGTGTGGGCAGGGGGTGCCAATGAGCAGTTCTTC. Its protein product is CASSLVWAGGANEQFF.

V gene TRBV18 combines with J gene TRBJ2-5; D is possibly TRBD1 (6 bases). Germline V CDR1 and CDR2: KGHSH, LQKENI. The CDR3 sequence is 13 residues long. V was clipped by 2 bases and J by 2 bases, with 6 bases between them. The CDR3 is CASSPDRQETQYF. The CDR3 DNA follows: TGTGCCAGCTCACCAGACAGGCAAGAGACCCAGTACTTC.

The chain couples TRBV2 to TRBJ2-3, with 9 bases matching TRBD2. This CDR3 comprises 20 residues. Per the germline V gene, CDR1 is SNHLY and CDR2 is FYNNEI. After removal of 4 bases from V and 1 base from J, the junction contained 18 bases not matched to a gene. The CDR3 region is CASSGSPKRGARSRTDTQYF. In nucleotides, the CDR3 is TGTGCCAGCAGTGGCTCCCCCAAGCGGGGGGCCCGTAGTCGCACAGATACGCAGTATTTT.

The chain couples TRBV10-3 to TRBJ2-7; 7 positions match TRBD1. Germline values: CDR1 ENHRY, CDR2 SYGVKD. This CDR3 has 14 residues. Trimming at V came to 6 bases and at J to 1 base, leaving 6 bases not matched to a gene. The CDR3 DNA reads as TGTGCCATCAGCCCGGGACAGCTGTCCTACGAGCAGTACTTC. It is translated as CAISPGQLSYEQYF.

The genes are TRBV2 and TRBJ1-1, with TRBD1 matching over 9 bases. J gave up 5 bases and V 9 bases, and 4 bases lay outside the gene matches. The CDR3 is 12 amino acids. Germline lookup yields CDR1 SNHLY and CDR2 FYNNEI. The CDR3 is CASQTGGTEAFF. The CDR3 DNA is TGTGCCAGTCAGACAGGGGGGACTGAAGCTTTCTTT.

CDR3: CASSMGQSNYGYTF. For the CDR3, the DNA is TGTGCCAGTAGTATGGGGCAGTCTAACTATGGCTACACCTTC. The rearrangement joins TRBV19 to TRBJ1-2; a weak D match, TRBD1 (5 bases). From germline, CDR1 is LNHDA and CDR2 SQIVND (reference sequence). The ends were cut back, 3 bases at V and 0 bases at J, with 8 bases in the middle. This CDR3 spans 14 amino acids.

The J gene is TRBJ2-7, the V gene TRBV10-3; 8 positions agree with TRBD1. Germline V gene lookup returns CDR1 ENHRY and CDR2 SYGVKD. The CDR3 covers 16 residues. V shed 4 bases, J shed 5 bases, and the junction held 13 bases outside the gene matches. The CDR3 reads CAISARIGQGGNEQYF. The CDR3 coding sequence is TGTGCCATCAGTGCCCGCATAGGACAGGGTGGAAACGAGCAGTACTTC.

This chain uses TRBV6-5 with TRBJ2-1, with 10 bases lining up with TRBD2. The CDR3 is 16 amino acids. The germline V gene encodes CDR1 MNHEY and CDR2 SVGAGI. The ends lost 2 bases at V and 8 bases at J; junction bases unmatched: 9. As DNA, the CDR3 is TGTGCCAGCAGTTACCAACCAGCTGGGACTAGCGATGAGCAGTTCTTC. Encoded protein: CASSYQPAGTSDEQFF.

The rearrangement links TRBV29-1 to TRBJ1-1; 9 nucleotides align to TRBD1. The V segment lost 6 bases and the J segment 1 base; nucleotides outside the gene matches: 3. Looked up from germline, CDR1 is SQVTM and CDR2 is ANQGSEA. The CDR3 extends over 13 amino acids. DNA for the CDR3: TGCAGCGTCCTGACAGGGGGGAACACTGAAGCTTTCTTT. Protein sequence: CSVLTGGNTEAFF.

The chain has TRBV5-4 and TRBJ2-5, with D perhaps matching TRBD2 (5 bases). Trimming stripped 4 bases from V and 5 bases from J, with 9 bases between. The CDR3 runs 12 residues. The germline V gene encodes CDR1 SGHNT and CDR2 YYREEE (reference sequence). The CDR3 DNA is TGTGCCAGCAGCGGGCCGGGGGAGACCCAGTACTTC. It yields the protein CASSGPGETQYF.

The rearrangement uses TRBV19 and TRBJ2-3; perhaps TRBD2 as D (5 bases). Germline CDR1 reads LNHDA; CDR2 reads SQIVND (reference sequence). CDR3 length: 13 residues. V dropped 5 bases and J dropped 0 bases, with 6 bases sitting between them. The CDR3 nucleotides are TGTGCCAGTAGTCCGGGGAGCACAGATACGCAGTATTTT. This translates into CASSPGSTDTQYF.

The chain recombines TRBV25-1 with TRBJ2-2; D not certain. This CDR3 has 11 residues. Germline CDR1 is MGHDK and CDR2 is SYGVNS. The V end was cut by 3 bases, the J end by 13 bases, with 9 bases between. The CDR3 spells CASSDAVRLFF. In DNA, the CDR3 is TGTGCCAGCAGTGATGCCGTGAGGCTGTTTTTT.

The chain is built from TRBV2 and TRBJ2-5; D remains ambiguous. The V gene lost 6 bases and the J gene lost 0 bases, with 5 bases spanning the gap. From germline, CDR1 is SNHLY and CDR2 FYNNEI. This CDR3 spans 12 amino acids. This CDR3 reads CASSLYQETQYF. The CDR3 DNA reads TGTGCCAGCAGCCTCTACCAAGAGACCCAGTACTTC.

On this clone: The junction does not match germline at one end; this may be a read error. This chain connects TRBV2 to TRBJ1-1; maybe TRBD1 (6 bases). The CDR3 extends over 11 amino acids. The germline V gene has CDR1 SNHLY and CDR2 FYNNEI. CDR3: CASSPIDRTVF. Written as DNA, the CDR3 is TGTGCCAGCAGCCCCATCGATAGGACAGTCTTT.

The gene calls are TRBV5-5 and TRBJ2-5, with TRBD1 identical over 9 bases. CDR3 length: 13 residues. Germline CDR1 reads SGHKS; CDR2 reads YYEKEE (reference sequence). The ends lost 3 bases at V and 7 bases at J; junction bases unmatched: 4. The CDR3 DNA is TGTGCCAGCAGCTCTCGACAGGGGGGGACCCAGTACTTC. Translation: CASSSRQGGTQYF.

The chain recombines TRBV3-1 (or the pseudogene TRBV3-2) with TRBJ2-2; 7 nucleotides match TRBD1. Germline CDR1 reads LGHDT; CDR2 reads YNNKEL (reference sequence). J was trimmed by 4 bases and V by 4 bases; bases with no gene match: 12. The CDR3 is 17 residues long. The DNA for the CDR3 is TGTGCCAGCAGCCGAGGGACAGCCCGTCTAGGCACCGGGGAGCTGTTTTTT. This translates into CASSRGTARLGTGELFF.

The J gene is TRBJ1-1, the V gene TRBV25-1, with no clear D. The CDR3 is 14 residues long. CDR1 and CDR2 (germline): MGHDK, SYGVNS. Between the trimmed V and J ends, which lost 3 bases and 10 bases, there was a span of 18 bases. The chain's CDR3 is CASSEGGQVRGAFF. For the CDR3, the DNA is TGTGCCAGCAGTGAGGGAGGGCAGGTTCGTGGAGCTTTCTTT.

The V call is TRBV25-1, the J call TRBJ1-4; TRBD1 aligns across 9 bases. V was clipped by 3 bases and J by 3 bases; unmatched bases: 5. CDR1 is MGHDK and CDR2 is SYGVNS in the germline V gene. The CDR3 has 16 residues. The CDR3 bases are TGTGCCAGCAGTGACTACCGGGACAGGGCTAATGAAAAACTGTTTTTT. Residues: CASSDYRDRANEKLFF.